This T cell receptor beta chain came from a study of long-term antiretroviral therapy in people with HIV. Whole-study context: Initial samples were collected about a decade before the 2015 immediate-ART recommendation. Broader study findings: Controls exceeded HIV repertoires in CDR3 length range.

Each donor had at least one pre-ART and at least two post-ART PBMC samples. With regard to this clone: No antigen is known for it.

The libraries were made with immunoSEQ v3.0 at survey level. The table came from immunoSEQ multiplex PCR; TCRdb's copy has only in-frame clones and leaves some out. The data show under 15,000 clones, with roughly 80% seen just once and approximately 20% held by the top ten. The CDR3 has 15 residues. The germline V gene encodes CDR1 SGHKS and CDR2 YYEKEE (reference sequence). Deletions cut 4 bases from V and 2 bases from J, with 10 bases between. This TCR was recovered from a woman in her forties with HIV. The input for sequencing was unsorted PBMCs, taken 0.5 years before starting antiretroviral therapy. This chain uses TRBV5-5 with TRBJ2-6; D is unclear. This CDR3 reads CASSATQAGANVLTF. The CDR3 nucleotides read TGTGCCAGCAGCGCAACCCAAGCTGGGGCCAACGTCCTGACTTTC. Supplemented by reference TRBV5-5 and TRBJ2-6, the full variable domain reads DAGVTQSPTHLIKTRGQQVTLRCSPISGHKSVSWYQQVLGQGPQFIFQYYEKEERGRGNFPDRFSARQFPNYSSELNVNALLLGDSALYLCASSATQAGANVLTFGAGSRLTVL.